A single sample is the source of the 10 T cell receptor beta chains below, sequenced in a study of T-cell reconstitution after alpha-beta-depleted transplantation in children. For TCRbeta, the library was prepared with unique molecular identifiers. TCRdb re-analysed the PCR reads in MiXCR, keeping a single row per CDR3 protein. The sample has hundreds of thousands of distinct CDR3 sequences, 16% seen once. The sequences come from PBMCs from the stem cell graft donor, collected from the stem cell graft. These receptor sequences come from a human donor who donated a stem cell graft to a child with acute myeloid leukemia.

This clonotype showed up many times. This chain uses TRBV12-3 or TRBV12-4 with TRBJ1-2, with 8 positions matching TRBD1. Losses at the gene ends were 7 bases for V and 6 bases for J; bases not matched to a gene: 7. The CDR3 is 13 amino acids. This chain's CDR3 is CASTLTGVDGYTF. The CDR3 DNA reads TGTGCCAGCACTTTGACAGGGGTCGATGGCTACACCTTC.

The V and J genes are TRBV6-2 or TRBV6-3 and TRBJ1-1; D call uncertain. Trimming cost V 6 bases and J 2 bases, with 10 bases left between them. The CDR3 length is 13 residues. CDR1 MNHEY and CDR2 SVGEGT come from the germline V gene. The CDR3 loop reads CASRWTVNTEAFF. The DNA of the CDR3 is TGTGCCAGCAGGTGGACGGTTAACACTGAAGCTTTCTTT.

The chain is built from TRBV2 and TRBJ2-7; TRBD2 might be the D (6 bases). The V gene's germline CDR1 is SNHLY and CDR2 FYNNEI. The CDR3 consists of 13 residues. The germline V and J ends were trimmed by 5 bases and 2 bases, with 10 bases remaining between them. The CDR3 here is CASSPWRAYEQYF. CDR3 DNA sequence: TGTGCCAGCAGTCCCTGGAGGGCCTACGAGCAGTACTTC.

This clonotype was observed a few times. CDR3 residues: CSARDPLRQNYGYTF. For the CDR3, the DNA is TGCAGTGCTAGAGACCCACTTCGGCAGAACTATGGCTACACCTTC. The J gene is TRBJ1-2, the V gene TRBV20-1; D unclear. Germline V gene sequence: CDR1 DFQATT, CDR2 SNEGSKA (reference sequence). Trimming removed 0 bases from V and 2 bases from J, with 13 bases in between. This CDR3 contains 15 residues.

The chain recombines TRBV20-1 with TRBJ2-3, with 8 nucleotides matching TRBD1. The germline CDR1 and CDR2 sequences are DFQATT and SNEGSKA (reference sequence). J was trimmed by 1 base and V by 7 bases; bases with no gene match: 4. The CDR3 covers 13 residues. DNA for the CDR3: TGCAGTGGAGGGGGACAGGGCACAGATACGCAGTATTTT. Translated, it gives CSGGGQGTDTQYF.

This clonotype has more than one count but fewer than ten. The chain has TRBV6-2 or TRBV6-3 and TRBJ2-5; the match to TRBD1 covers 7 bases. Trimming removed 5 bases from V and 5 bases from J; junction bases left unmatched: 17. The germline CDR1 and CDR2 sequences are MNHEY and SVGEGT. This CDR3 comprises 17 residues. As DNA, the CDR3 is TGTGCCAGCAGTACCTCCGGGACAGCCGTTCGTTATGAGACCCAGTACTTC. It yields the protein CASSTSGTAVRYETQYF.

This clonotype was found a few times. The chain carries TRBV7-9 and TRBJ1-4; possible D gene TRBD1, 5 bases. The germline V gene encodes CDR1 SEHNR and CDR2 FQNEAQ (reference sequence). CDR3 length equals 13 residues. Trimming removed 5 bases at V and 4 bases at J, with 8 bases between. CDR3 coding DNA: TGTGCCAGCAGCGGCCAGGGTAATGAAAAACTGTTTTTT. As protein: CASSGQGNEKLFF. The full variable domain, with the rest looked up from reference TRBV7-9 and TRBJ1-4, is DTGVSQNPRHKITKRGQNVTFRCDPISEHNRLYWYRQTLGQGPEFLTYFQNEAQLEKSRLLSDRFSAERPKGSFSTLEIQRTEQGDSAMYLCASSGQGNEKLFFGSGTQLSVL.

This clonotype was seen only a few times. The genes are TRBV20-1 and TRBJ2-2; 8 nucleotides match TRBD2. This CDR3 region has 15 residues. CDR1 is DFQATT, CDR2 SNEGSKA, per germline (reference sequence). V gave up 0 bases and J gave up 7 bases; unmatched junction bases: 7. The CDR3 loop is CSARDREGTGGELFF. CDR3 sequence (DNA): TGCAGTGCTAGAGATCGGGAGGGTACAGGCGGGGAGCTGTTTTTT.

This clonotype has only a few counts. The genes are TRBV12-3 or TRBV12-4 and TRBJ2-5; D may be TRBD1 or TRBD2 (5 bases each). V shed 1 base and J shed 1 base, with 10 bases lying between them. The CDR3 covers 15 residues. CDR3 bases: TGTGCCAGCAGTTTAGTGGGGGAACTCCAAGAGACCCAGTACTTC. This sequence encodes CASSLVGELQETQYF.

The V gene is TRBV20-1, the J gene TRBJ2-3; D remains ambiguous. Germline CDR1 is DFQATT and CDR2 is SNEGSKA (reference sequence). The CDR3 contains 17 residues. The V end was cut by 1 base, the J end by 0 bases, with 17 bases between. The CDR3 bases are TGCAGTGCTAGAGTCTCCAGAAGGGCCCCGAGCACAGATACGCAGTATTTT. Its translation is CSARVSRRAPSTDTQYF.